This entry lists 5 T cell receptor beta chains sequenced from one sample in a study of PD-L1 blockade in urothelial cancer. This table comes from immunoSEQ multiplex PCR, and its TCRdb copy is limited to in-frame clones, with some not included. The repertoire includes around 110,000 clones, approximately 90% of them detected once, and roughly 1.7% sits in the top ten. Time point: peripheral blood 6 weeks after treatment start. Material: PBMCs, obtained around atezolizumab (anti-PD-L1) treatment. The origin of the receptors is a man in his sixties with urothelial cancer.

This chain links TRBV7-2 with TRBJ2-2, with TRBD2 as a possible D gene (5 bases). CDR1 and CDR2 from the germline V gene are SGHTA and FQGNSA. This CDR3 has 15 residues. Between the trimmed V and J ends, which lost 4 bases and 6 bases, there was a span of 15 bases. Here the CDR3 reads CASSSAAPRAGELFF. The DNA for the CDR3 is TGTGCCAGCAGCTCAGCGGCCCCTAGAGCCGGGGAGCTGTTTTTT.

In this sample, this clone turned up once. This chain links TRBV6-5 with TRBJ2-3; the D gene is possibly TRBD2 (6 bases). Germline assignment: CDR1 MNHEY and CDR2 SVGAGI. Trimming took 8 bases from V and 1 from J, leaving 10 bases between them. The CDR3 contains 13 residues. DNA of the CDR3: TGTGCCAGCCACGGAGGGGGCACAGATACGCAGTATTTT. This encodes CASHGGGTDTQYF.

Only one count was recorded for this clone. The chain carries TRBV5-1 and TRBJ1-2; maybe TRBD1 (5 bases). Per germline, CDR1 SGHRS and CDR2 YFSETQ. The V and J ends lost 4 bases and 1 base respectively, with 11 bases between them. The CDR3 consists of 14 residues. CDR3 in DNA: TGCGCCAGCAGCCTAACCGGGGGTAACTATGGCTACACCTTC. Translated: CASSLTGGNYGYTF.

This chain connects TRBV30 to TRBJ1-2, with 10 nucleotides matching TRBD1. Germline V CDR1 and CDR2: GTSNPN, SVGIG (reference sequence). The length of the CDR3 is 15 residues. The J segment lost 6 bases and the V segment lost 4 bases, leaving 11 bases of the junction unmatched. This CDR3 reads CAWTAGTGVRDGYTF. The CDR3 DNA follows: TGTGCCTGGACCGCCGGGACAGGGGTAAGGGATGGCTACACCTTC. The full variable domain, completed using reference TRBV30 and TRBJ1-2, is SQTIHQWPATLVQPVGSPLSLECTVEGTSNPNLYWYRQAAGRGLQLLFYSVGIGQISSEVPQNLSASRPQDRQFILSSKKLLLSDSGFYLCAWTAGTGVRDGYTFGSGTRLTVV.

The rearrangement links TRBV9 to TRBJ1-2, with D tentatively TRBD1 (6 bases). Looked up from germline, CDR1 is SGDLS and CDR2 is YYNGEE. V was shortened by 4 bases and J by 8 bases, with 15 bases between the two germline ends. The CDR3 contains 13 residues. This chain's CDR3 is CASSPTGREGYTF. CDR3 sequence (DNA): TGTGCCAGCAGCCCCACAGGGAGAGAGGGCTACACCTTC. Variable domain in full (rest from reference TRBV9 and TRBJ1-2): DSGVTQTPKHLITATGQRVTLRCSPRSGDLSVYWYQQSLDQGLQFLIQYYNGEERAKGNILERFSAQQFPDLHSELNLSSLELGDSALYFCASSPTGREGYTFGSGTRLTVV.